Detailed here is one TCR beta chain. Per the study methods: Reference gene primer amplification in the assay estimated nucleated cell counts. The protocol was immunoSEQ multiplex PCR, while the TCRdb copy is restricted to in-frame clones and leaves out a portion. V, J and clone size derive from that table, while D and trimming were established from the DNA sequence. The sample has 130,000 to 150,000 clones; 88% are singletons. The CDR3 runs to 15 residues. Trimming removed 5 bases from V and 6 bases from J; junction bases left unmatched: 10. Germline CDR1 is SNHLY and CDR2 is FYNNEI. These data originate in a study of blood T cell repertoires in COVID-19.

The TCR was taken from a man aged 45-60 years with active or convalescent COVID-19. The gene calls are TRBV2 and TRBJ1-2; 9 bases map to TRBD1. Sequencing input: peripheral blood. The CDR3 loop is CASSYRDRESDGYTF. CDR3 DNA sequence: TGTGCCAGCAGTTACCGGGACAGGGAATCGGATGGCTACACCTTC.